These 26 T cell receptor beta chains were all obtained from the same sample, sequenced in a study of CD8 T cells in ankylosing spondylitis. A single record per CDR3 protein comes from TCRdb applying MiXCR to the 5' RACE reads. The repertoire holds some 150,000 distinct CDR3 sequences, with roughly 11% as singletons. Material for sequencing was blood, either unsorted or a sorted T cell fraction (not recorded which). These receptors were obtained from a female donor with ankylosing spondylitis or in good health (not recorded which).

Many counts were recorded for this clonotype. V is TRBV6-1 and J is TRBJ1-2, with D uncertain. V was cut by 2 bases and J by 2 bases, with 12 bases left in between. The CDR3 is made up of 15 amino acids. CDR1 and CDR2 (germline): MNHNS, SASEGT. In nucleotides, the CDR3 is TGTGCCAGCAGTGAACCACCATTCCCGAACTATGGCTACACCTTC. Translation gives CASSEPPFPNYGYTF.

This clonotype was observed a few times. This chain connects TRBV5-1 to TRBJ1-5; D call uncertain. This CDR3 has 13 amino acids. Deletions cut 0 bases from V and 7 bases from J, with 8 bases between. Per the germline V gene, CDR1 is SGHRS and CDR2 is YFSETQ. The CDR3 bases are TGCGCCAGCAGCTTGGCCCTGGACCAGCCCCAGCATTTT. This translates into CASSLALDQPQHF.

There are a few counts of this clonotype. The genes are TRBV7-8 and TRBJ2-3; D tentatively reads TRBD1 or TRBD2 (5 bases each). The V end was cut by 1 base, the J end by 6 bases, with 17 bases between. The CDR3 consists of 16 residues. Germline V CDR1 and CDR2: SGHVS, FQNEAQ. In DNA form, the CDR3 reads TGTGCCAGCAGCTTAGGGGGGATTCGGGCGCAGGATACGCAGTATTTT. The encoded protein is CASSLGGIRAQDTQYF.

This clonotype was counted between two and nine times. The genes are TRBV11-2 and TRBJ2-2, with D tentatively TRBD1 (5 bases). The CDR3 sequence is 14 residues long. V dropped 5 bases and J dropped 4 bases, with 11 bases sitting between them. Germline V gene data show CDR1 as SGHAT and CDR2 as FQNNGV. For the CDR3, the DNA is TGTGCCAGCAGCCAGGACACCTCCACCGGGGAGCTGTTTTTT. Translating gives CASSQDTSTGELFF.

The V call is TRBV20-1, the J call TRBJ2-7; 7 nucleotides align to TRBD2. Germline assignment: CDR1 DFQATT and CDR2 SNEGSKA (reference sequence). The length of the CDR3 is 14 residues. Trimming took 3 bases from V and 1 from J; bases not matched to a gene: 6. The CDR3 DNA follows: TGCAGTGCTAGCGCTCGGGGGGAGTCCTACGAGCAGTACTTC. Amino acids: CSASARGESYEQYF.

The sample holds many counts of this clonotype. V is TRBV6-2 or TRBV6-3 and J is TRBJ2-4; D is possibly TRBD1 (6 bases). From germline, CDR1 is MNHEY and CDR2 SVGEGT. Trimming shortened V by 6 bases and J by 0 bases, and 24 bases separated the two germline ends. There are 19 residues in the CDR3. For the CDR3, the DNA is TGTGCCAGCAGCCAAACAGGTGGTGACAGGAGATTAGCCAAAAACATTCAGTACTTC. This encodes CASSQTGGDRRLAKNIQYF.

As concerns this clonotype: With a much larger clone just one base away, this may be a read error. The rearrangement uses TRBV6-6 and TRBJ1-1, with 7 bases matching TRBD1. The trim removed 7 bases at V and 1 base at J, leaving 9 bases unmatched. Germline lookup yields CDR1 MNHNY and CDR2 SVGAGI (reference sequence). This CDR3 is built from 15 residues. The CDR3 region has the DNA TGTGCCAGCACTAGCGGACAGGCGGCGAACACTGAAGCTTTCTTT. Its translation is CASTSGQAANTEAFF.

This clonotype was seen more than once but under ten times. This rearrangement joins TRBV6-1 to TRBJ1-2, with TRBD1 matching over 12 bases. Germline V lookup: CDR1 MNHNS, CDR2 SASEGT. With 2 bases clipped from V and 5 bases from J, the junction kept 9 bases outside the gene matches. This CDR3 has 17 amino acids. The CDR3 nucleotides read TGTGCCAGCAGTGAACAACTGGGACAGGGGGCGATATATGGCTACACCTTC. As protein: CASSEQLGQGAIYGYTF.

This clonotype was observed a single time. With a much larger clone just one base away, this may be a read error. V is TRBV2 and J is TRBJ1-5; 8 bases agree with TRBD1. Germline V gene data show CDR1 as SNHLY and CDR2 as FYNNEI. CDR3 length: 15 amino acids. CDR3 amino acids: CASIKDRASIQPQHF. The CDR3 DNA is TGTGCCAGCATCAAGGACAGGGCGAGCATTCAGCCCCAGCATTTT.

This clonotype came up many times. This chain joins TRBV10-3 and TRBJ1-5; D might be TRBD1 (5 bases). The V and J ends lost 2 bases and 11 bases respectively, with 13 bases between them. Per germline, CDR1 ENHRY and CDR2 SYGVKD. CDR3 length equals 13 residues. DNA for the CDR3: TGTGCCATCAGTGAGAATCGACAGAAATCCCAGCATTTT. This translates into CAISENRQKSQHF.

This clonotype was counted at least ten times. The J gene is TRBJ2-3, the V gene TRBV14; tentative D call: TRBD1 (5 bases). V was shortened by 4 bases and J by 3 bases, with 11 bases between the two germline ends. The CDR3 length is 14 residues. CDR1 is SGHDN and CDR2 is FVKESK in the germline V gene. The CDR3, as DNA: TGTGCCAGCAGCCCCAGGGAATGGACAGATACGCAGTATTTT. It yields the protein CASSPREWTDTQYF.

This clonotype was seen a handful of times. This chain joins TRBV4-1 and TRBJ2-1; 9 nucleotides match TRBD1. V lost 1 base to trimming and J lost 7 bases; unmatched junction nucleotides: 8. The length of the CDR3 is 16 residues. Germline V lookup: CDR1 MGHRA, CDR2 YSYEKL. DNA for the CDR3: TGCGCCAGCAGCCAAGCGAGGACAGGGGTCCAGAATGAGCAGTTCTTC. Translation gives CASSQARTGVQNEQFF.

This clonotype was seen only a few times. The rearrangement uses TRBV20-1 and TRBJ1-1; tentative D call: TRBD1 (5 bases). This CDR3 has 13 amino acids. The germline V and J ends were trimmed by 6 bases and 1 base, with 12 bases remaining between them. Germline V gene data show CDR1 as DFQATT and CDR2 as SNEGSKA (reference sequence). The DNA of the CDR3 is TGCAGTGCGCGCCAGGGCCCGAACACTGAAGCTTTCTTT. It is translated as CSARQGPNTEAFF.

In its sample, this clonotype was seen many times. This rearrangement joins TRBV3-1 to TRBJ2-7; maybe TRBD2 (5 bases). The CDR3 extends over 16 amino acids. The ends were cut back, 3 bases at V and 0 bases at J, with 15 bases in the middle. Germline CDR1 LGHDT, CDR2 YNNKEL (reference sequence). The DNA of the CDR3 is TGTGCCAGCAGCCACGCGTTCGCCGGGATCTCCTACGAGCAGTACTTC. It specifies CASSHAFAGISYEQYF.

In this sample, this clonotype turned up many times. The chain links TRBV3-1 to TRBJ1-1; D remains ambiguous. From germline, CDR1 is LGHDT and CDR2 YNNKEL (reference sequence). CDR3 length equals 13 residues. With 2 bases removed from V and 0 bases from J, the gap between germline ends came to 4 bases. CDR3 in DNA: TGTGCCAGCAGCCAACCCATGAACACTGAAGCTTTCTTT. This codes for CASSQPMNTEAFF.

This clonotype has a count of ten or more. The rearrangement joins TRBV20-1 to TRBJ2-1; 12 bases are a match to TRBD2. Germline V gene data show CDR1 as DFQATT and CDR2 as SNEGSKA (reference sequence). Trimming at V came to 6 bases and at J to 2 bases, leaving 5 bases not matched to a gene. This CDR3 spans 15 amino acids. The CDR3 DNA sequence: TGCAGTGCACCGACTAGCGGGAGTGCCTACAATGAGCAGTTCTTC. Protein: CSAPTSGSAYNEQFF.

With regard to this clonotype: No conserved phenylalanine or tryptophan ends this CDR3, so it is likely a read error. The chain couples TRBV28 to TRBJ2-5; 8 nucleotides line up with TRBD1. Germline CDR1 and CDR2: MDHEN and SYDVKM. There are 14 residues in the CDR3. The CDR3 nucleotides read TGTGCCAGCAGTTCACAGGGGGGAGAAGACACCCAGTACTAC. This encodes CASSSQGGEDTQYY.

In its sample, this clonotype was seen many times. V and J are TRBV5-5 and TRBJ2-1; D not certain. CDR1 is SGHKS and CDR2 is YYEKEE in the germline V gene (reference sequence). The V end was cut by 5 bases, the J end by 9 bases, with 9 bases between. The CDR3 totals 11 residues. The CDR3 reads CASSLTLEQFF. The CDR3 DNA is TGTGCCAGCAGTCTGACACTTGAGCAGTTCTTC.

This clonotype was seen repeatedly, ten times or more. The gene calls are TRBV9 and TRBJ2-5; D perhaps matches TRBD1 (6 bases). Germline lookup yields CDR1 SGDLS and CDR2 YYNGEE. The V gene lost 0 bases and the J gene lost 1 base, with 7 bases spanning the gap. This CDR3 is 14 amino acids long. The CDR3 coding sequence is TGTGCCAGCAGCGTAGCCAGGGGCCAAGAGACCCAGTACTTC. This gives the protein CASSVARGQETQYF. Together with reference TRBV9 and TRBJ2-5, the CDR3 gives the full variable domain: DSGVTQTPKHLITATGQRVTLRCSPRSGDLSVYWYQQSLDQGLQFLIQYYNGEERAKGNILERFSAQQFPDLHSELNLSSLELGDSALYFCASSVARGQETQYFGPGTRLLVL.

This clonotype was counted ten times or more. The chain links TRBV7-8 to TRBJ1-1, with D possibly TRBD1 on 6 matching bases. This CDR3 has 18 amino acids. V gave up 2 bases and J gave up 1 base, with 20 bases separating them. Per germline, CDR1 SGHVS and CDR2 FQNEAQ. For the CDR3, the DNA is TGTGCCAGCAGCTTAAGACCAGGGGTGGGGTCAGGGAACACTGAAGCTTTCTTT. Its protein is CASSLRPGVGSGNTEAFF. Based on the CDR3 plus reference TRBV7-8 and TRBJ1-1, the full variable domain is GAGVSQSPRYKVAKRGQDVALRCDPISGHVSLFWYQQALGQGPEFLTYFQNEAQLDKSGLPSDRFFAERPEGSVSTLKIQRTQQEDSAVYLCASSLRPGVGSGNTEAFFGQGTRLTVV.

Ten or more counts support this clonotype. The chain recombines TRBV29-1 with TRBJ2-1; no firm D call. CDR1 is SQVTM, CDR2 ANQGSEA, per germline. The CDR3 is 14 residues long. The V end lost 4 bases, the J end lost 5 bases, and 15 bases lay between the germline ends. The DNA of the CDR3 is TGCAGCGTTGGGGAACCGGGTCGAAACAATGAGCAGTTCTTC. It translates to CSVGEPGRNNEQFF.

This clonotype has more than one count but fewer than ten. The rearrangement uses TRBV12-3 or TRBV12-4 and TRBJ2-1; a possible D gene is TRBD1 (6 bases). This CDR3 spans 16 amino acids. Trimming stripped 7 bases from V and 7 bases from J, with 23 bases between. CDR3 in DNA: TGTGCCAGCACAGTTAGGCACCCACAGGGATCGAATGAGCAGTTCTTC. It encodes CASTVRHPQGSNEQFF.

This clonotype was counted at least ten times. The rearrangement joins TRBV5-1 to TRBJ2-7, with D tentatively TRBD2 (5 bases). The V gene lost 3 bases and the J gene lost 3 bases, with 7 bases spanning the gap. The germline V gene has CDR1 SGHRS and CDR2 YFSETQ. This CDR3 is built from 12 residues. The CDR3 region has the DNA TGCGCCAGCAGCTCGGGGATCTACGAGCAGTACTTC. Amino acids: CASSSGIYEQYF.

Turning to this clonotype: A much more abundant neighbour one base away suggests this may be a read error. The CDR3 DNA reads TGCAGTGCTAGAGCGGGGATCGGTAACTCAGATACGCAGTATTTT. Translated: CSARAGIGNSDTQYF. The rearrangement links TRBV20-1 to TRBJ2-3; D might be TRBD2 (5 bases). Per germline, CDR1 DFQATT and CDR2 SNEGSKA (reference sequence). Deletions cut 1 base from V and 4 bases from J, with 15 bases between. The CDR3 totals 15 residues.

In this sample, this clonotype turned up many times. V usage is TRBV28 and J usage is TRBJ2-6; TRBD1 is a possible D gene (6 bases). Germline-derived CDR1 and CDR2 are MDHEN and SYDVKM. CDR3 length: 16 amino acids. Trimming removed 7 bases from V and 2 bases from J, with 15 bases in between. Here the CDR3 reads CASNSYRAPGANVLTF. The CDR3 bases are TGTGCCAGCAACTCCTACAGGGCTCCTGGGGCCAACGTCCTGACTTTC. Looking up the rest from reference TRBV28 and TRBJ2-6 gives the full variable domain: DVKVTQSSRYLVKRTGEKVFLECVQDMDHENMFWYRQDPGLGLRLIYFSYDVKMKEKGDIPEGYSVSREKKERFSLILESASTNQTSMYLCASNSYRAPGANVLTFGAGSRLTVL.

This clonotype was recorded many times. The chain has TRBV28 and TRBJ2-7; D not resolved. CDR1 MDHEN and CDR2 SYDVKM come from the germline V gene. Between the trimmed V and J ends, which lost 3 bases and 1 base, there was a span of 4 bases. CDR3 length: 12 amino acids. The CDR3 coding sequence is TGTGCCAGCAGTTTTGGTTCCTACGAGCAGTACTTC. As protein: CASSFGSYEQYF.